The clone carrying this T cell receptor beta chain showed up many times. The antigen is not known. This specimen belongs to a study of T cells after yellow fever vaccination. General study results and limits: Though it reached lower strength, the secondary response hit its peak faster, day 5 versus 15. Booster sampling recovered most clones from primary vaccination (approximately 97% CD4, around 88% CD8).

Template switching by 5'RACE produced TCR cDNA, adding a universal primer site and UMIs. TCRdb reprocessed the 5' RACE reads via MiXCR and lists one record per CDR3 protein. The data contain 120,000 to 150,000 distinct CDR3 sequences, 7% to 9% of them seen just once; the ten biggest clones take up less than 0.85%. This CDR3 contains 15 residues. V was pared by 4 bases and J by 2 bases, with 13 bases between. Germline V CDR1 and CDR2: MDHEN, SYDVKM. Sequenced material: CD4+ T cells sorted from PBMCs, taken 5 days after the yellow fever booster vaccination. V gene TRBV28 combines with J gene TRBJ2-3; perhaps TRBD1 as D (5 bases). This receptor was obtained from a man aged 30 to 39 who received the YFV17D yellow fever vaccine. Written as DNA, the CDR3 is TGTGCCAGCAGTTGGGGCCCAAGGTTCACAGATACGCAGTATTTT. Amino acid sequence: CASSWGPRFTDTQYF.